This T cell receptor beta chain was retrieved from a study of shared T cell receptors in the human thymus. This CDR3 comprises 18 residues. From germline, CDR1 is SGHVS and CDR2 FNYEAQ. The V gene end was trimmed by 2 bases and the J gene end by 5 bases; junction bases not matched to a gene: 17. Profiled with immunoSEQ multiplex PCR; TCRdb holds only in-frame clones, not every one. The sample lists fewer than 700,000 clones; approximately 87% were seen once. The same data also went into a second study, on human thymus T cells. That paper notes: Related work found strong thymic repertoire overlap between unrelated individuals.

The source of this sequence is a boy in the first two years of life with a congenital heart defect. V is TRBV7-6 and J is TRBJ2-5; TRBD1 agrees at 7 bases. The sample comprised thymocytes. The CDR3 here is CASSLSDRVPHERETQYF. CDR3 sequence (DNA): TGTGCCAGCAGCTTAAGTGACAGGGTGCCCCACGAGAGGGAGACCCAGTACTTC.